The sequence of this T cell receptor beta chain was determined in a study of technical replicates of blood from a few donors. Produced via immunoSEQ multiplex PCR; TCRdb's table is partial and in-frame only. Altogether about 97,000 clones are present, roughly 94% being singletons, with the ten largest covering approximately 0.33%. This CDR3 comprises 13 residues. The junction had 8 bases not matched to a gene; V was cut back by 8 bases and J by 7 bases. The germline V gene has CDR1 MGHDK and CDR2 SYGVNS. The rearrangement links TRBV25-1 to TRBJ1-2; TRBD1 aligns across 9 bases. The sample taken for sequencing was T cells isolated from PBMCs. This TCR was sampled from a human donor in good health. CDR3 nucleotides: TGTGCCAGCTTTAAGGACAGGGGAGGTGGCTACACCTTC. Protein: CASFKDRGGGYTF.